This TCR beta chain stems from a study of blood T cells in healthy people across ages. Broader study findings: Strong correlation existed between TCR beta diversity and naive T cell percentage.

This clonotype was found a few times. Its target is unknown. The sample, approximately 10 milliliters of peripheral blood, was drawn from each donor. V was pared by 6 bases and J by 2 bases, with 14 bases between. Germline CDR1 and CDR2: MNHEY and SVGAGI. CDR3 size: 14 residues. A second PCR, run for roughly 7 to 11 cycles, used a sample-barcoded 5' primer plus a J-beta primer mix. The authors tagged each cDNA molecule using a template-switch adaptor with 12 random nucleotides. TCRdb re-derived calls from the 5' RACE reads in MiXCR, one entry per CDR3 protein. In the table there are 800,000 to 1,000,000 distinct CDR3 sequences, 45% to 50% of which are singletons.

The sequenced sample consisted of blood. The TCR was taken from a man younger than 45 in good health. V gene TRBV6-5 combines with J gene TRBJ2-7, with D possibly called TRBD1 or TRBD2 (5 bases each). CDR3 loop: CASSLGRLTYEQYF. In DNA, the CDR3 is TGTGCCAGCAGCCTGGGACGTCTCACCTACGAGCAGTACTTC.